A single sample is the source of the 6 T cell receptor beta chains below, sequenced in a study of cytomegalovirus exposure and HLA in healthy donors. Amplification used 60 Vbeta primers and 13 Jbeta primers. The assay was immunoSEQ multiplex PCR, and TCRdb's table has in-frame clones only and misses some. The sample has around 130,000 clones; around 83% are singletons. The sequenced sample was PBMCs. These receptor sequences come from a woman in her thirties in good health and CMV-seropositive.

The chain recombines TRBV2 with TRBJ1-2; TRBD1 is a possible D gene (6 bases). Per the germline V gene, CDR1 is SNHLY and CDR2 is FYNNEI. Trimming took off 7 bases at V and 8 bases at J, with 20 bases between the two ends. CDR3 size: 14 residues. The CDR3 is CASILYRASGGYTF. In DNA form, the CDR3 reads TGTGCCAGCATATTGTACAGGGCTTCGGGGGGCTACACCTTC.

This chain links TRBV7-3 with TRBJ2-3; no reliable D call. CDR3 length: 13 residues. The ends were cut back, 1 base at V and 2 bases at J, with 4 bases in the middle. Germline V gene data show CDR1 as SGHTA and CDR2 as FQGTGA. CDR3 region: CASSLMATDTQYF. In DNA, the CDR3 is TGTGCCAGCAGCTTAATGGCCACAGATACGCAGTATTTT. Looking up the rest from reference TRBV7-3 and TRBJ2-3 gives the full variable domain: GAGVSQTPSNKVTEKGKYVELRCDPISGHTALYWYRQSLGQGPEFLIYFQGTGAADDSGLPNDRFFAVRPEGSVSTLKIQRTERGDSAVYLCASSLMATDTQYFGPGTRLTVL.

The chain joins TRBV5-6 to TRBJ1-3; TRBD1 matches at 9 bases. This CDR3 region has 19 residues. V lost 0 bases and J lost 0; bases outside the gene matches: 10. CDR1 is SGHDT and CDR2 is YYEEEE in the germline V gene. CDR3: CASSLGPGQGLLSGNTIYF. The DNA of the CDR3 is TGTGCCAGCAGCTTGGGTCCGGGACAGGGACTCCTCTCTGGAAACACCATATATTTT.

This sequence joins TRBV29-1 and TRBJ1-1, with D possibly TRBD1 on 6 matching bases. This CDR3 contains 12 residues. Trimming took off 4 bases at V and 3 bases at J, with 9 bases between the two ends. Germline CDR1 is SQVTM and CDR2 is ANQGSEA. CDR3 loop: CSVAGADTEAFF. For the CDR3, the DNA is TGCAGCGTTGCAGGGGCTGACACTGAAGCTTTCTTT.

The chain joins TRBV6-1 to TRBJ2-5; D remains ambiguous. The DNA end favors TRBJ2-7, so the J call may be wrong. The CDR3 is made up of 12 amino acids. Looked up from germline, CDR1 is MNHNS and CDR2 is SASEGT. The chain's CDR3 is CASSESNYEQYF. The CDR3 nucleotides are TGTGCCAGCAGTGAATCGAACTACGAGCAGTACTTC.

Note on this clone: Other DNA sequences in this sample translate to the same CDR3. The chain couples TRBV2 to TRBJ2-5; D might be TRBD1 (6 bases). The DNA end is more similar to TRBJ2-7, so the J call may be wrong. This CDR3 region has 12 residues. CDR1 is SNHLY and CDR2 is FYNNEI in the germline V gene. This CDR3 is CASRDNSYEQYF. DNA for the CDR3: TGTGCCAGCCGGGACAATTCCTACGAGCAGTACTTC.